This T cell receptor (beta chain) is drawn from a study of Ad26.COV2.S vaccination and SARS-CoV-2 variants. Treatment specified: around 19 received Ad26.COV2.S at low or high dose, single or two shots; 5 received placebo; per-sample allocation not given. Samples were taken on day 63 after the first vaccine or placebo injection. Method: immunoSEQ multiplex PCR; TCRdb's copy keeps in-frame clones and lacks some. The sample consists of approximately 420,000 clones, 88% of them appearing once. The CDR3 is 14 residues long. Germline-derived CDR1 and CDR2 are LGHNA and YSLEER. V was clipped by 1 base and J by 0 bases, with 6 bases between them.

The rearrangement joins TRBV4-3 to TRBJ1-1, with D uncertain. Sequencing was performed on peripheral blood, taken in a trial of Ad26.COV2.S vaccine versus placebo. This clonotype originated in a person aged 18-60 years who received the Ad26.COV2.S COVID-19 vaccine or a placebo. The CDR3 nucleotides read TGCGCCAGCAGCCAAGGACGGATGAACACTGAAGCTTTCTTT. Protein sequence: CASSQGRMNTEAFF.